The 5 T cell receptor beta chains below all came from one sample that was sequenced in a study of a mutant IDH1 vaccine in newly diagnosed glioma. The assay was immunoSEQ multiplex PCR, and TCRdb's table has in-frame clones only and misses some. The sample carries 50,000 to 65,000 clones, about three quarters recorded once. As for time point: baseline, week 1 (first vaccination visit). Treatment specified: pre-vaccination baseline after standard-of-care therapy. The sequencing used PBMCs, collected from a glioma patient treated with radiotherapy, temozolomide or both. The receptors originated from a middle-aged woman with glioma.

CDR3 region: CASSLVAGTTDTQYF. DNA for the CDR3: TGCGCCAGCAGCTTGGTCGCAGGGACCACAGATACGCAGTATTTT. The chain employs TRBV5-1 and TRBJ2-3; D is tentatively TRBD1 or TRBD2 (5 bases each). Trimming left V 0 bases short and J 2 bases short, with 10 bases between. The CDR3 is made up of 15 amino acids. The germline CDR1 and CDR2 sequences are SGHRS and YFSETQ.

The chain employs TRBV27 and TRBJ2-6; D might be TRBD1 (6 bases). V was trimmed by 6 bases and J by 0 bases, leaving 9 bases between them. The CDR3 is 15 residues long. The germline CDR1 and CDR2 sequences are MNHEY and SMNVEV (reference sequence). In DNA, the CDR3 is TGTGCCAGCAGGACAGGCCTCTCTGGGGCCAACGTCCTGACTTTC. It codes for CASRTGLSGANVLTF.

The chain employs TRBV11-2 and TRBJ2-2, with a weak D call TRBD2 (7 bases). The CDR3 extends over 19 amino acids. V was shortened by 2 bases and J by 4 bases, with 23 bases between the two germline ends. CDR1 SGHAT and CDR2 FQNNGV come from the germline V gene. CDR3 region: CASSLILGGRRLVTGELFF. Here the CDR3 DNA reads TGTGCCAGCAGCTTAATACTGGGGGGGCGCCGGCTAGTCACCGGGGAGCTGTTTTTT.

This chain connects TRBV2 to TRBJ2-7, with D possibly being TRBD1 (5 bases). Germline-derived CDR1 and CDR2 are SNHLY and FYNNEI. The CDR3 length is 13 residues. V shed 4 bases and J shed 2 bases, with 9 bases lying between them. The CDR3, as DNA: TGTGCCAGCAGTGCCAGGGTCGCCTACGAGCAGTACTTC. Its translation: CASSARVAYEQYF.

This clone was seen only a few times. The chain recombines TRBV7-9 with TRBJ2-5, with TRBD2 identical over 8 bases. The CDR3 covers 15 residues. CDR1 is SEHNR, CDR2 FQNEAQ, per germline (reference sequence). V shed 7 bases, J shed 2 bases, and the junction held 9 bases outside the gene matches. The DNA of the CDR3 is TGTGCCAGCACACCCGGGGGGGTAGGGCAAGAGACCCAGTACTTC. This gives the protein CASTPGGVGQETQYF.